This is a list of T cell receptor beta chains from one sample in a study of T cell responses to AZD1222 COVID-19 vaccine. The table came from immunoSEQ multiplex PCR; TCRdb's copy has only in-frame clones and leaves some out. The sample holds more than 75,000 clones, about 88% seen once. Sequenced here: peripheral blood, sampled on day 0 of AZD1222 vaccination. The origin of the receptors is an adult in good health. CDR3s include the opening cysteine and the closing phenylalanine or tryptophan. The D gene is left open where the match is weak. For some rows the clone size is stated as once, few or many, or as a class when expanded; others skip it.

j_gene: TRBJ2-2; v_gene: TRBV5-1; d_gene: -; abundance: -; CDR3aa: CASSLEGPNTGELFF; CDR3nt: TGCGCCAGCAGCTTGGAGGGACCTAACACCGGGGAGCTGTTTTTT
j_gene: TRBJ2-5; v_gene: TRBV7-2; d_gene: -; abundance: -; CDR3aa: CASSLGSQETQYF; CDR3nt: TGTGCCAGCAGCTTAGGCTCACAAGAGACCCAGTACTTC
j_gene: TRBJ2-3; v_gene: TRBV7-9; d_gene: -; abundance: -; CDR3aa: CASSLVPSGDTQYF; CDR3nt: TGTGCCAGCAGCTTAGTCCCCTCAGGGGATACGCAGTATTTT
j_gene: TRBJ1-2; v_gene: TRBV2; d_gene: -; abundance: few; CDR3aa: CASSAQGPALYGYTF; CDR3nt: TGTGCCAGCAGTGCGCAGGGCCCTGCTCTCTATGGCTACACCTTC
j_gene: TRBJ1-2; v_gene: TRBV7-8; d_gene: -; abundance: -; CDR3aa: CASSLWSQGYTF; CDR3nt: TGTGCCAGCAGCTTATGGTCCCAGGGCTACACCTTC
j_gene: TRBJ2-2; v_gene: TRBV7-6; d_gene: -; abundance: -; CDR3aa: CASSLTQLIPNGELFF; CDR3nt: TGTGCCAGCAGCCTAACCCAGTTAATTCCAAACGGGGAGCTGTTTTTT
j_gene: TRBJ1-1; v_gene: TRBV10-3; d_gene: -; abundance: -; CDR3aa: CAISEEGGNTEAFF; CDR3nt: TGTGCCATCAGTGAGGAGGGGGGCAACACTGAAGCTTTCTTT
j_gene: TRBJ2-7; v_gene: TRBV5-1; d_gene: -; abundance: -; CDR3aa: CASSNRLGGPGIYEQYF; CDR3nt: TGCGCCAGCAGCAACAGGTTGGGGGGACCCGGAATCTACGAGCAGTACTTC
j_gene: TRBJ1-1; v_gene: TRBV7-9; d_gene: -; abundance: few; CDR3aa: CASSFAANTEAFF; CDR3nt: TGTGCCAGCAGCTTTGCAGCAAACACTGAAGCTTTCTTT
j_gene: TRBJ1-1; v_gene: TRBV6-2/TRBV6-3; d_gene: TRBD1; abundance: -; CDR3aa: CASSHQQGASTEAFF; CDR3nt: TGTGCCAGCAGTCATCAACAGGGGGCGTCCACTGAAGCTTTCTTT
j_gene: TRBJ1-2; v_gene: TRBV5-1; d_gene: -; abundance: -; CDR3aa: CASSLADRLANYGYTF; CDR3nt: TGCGCCAGCAGTTTGGCCGACAGATTAGCTAACTATGGCTACACCTTC
j_gene: TRBJ1-3; v_gene: TRBV5-1; d_gene: -; abundance: -; CDR3aa: CASSLAGYGNTIYF; CDR3nt: TGCGCCAGCAGCTTGGCGGGTTATGGAAACACCATATATTTT
j_gene: TRBJ1-2; v_gene: TRBV4-1; d_gene: -; abundance: -; CDR3aa: CASSQDFATGRLGGYTF; CDR3nt: TGCGCCAGCAGCCAAGATTTTGCTACGGGGCGGCTGGGCGGCTACACCTTC
j_gene: TRBJ2-1; v_gene: TRBV7-6; d_gene: -; abundance: -; CDR3aa: CASSLGANGVLNEQFF; CDR3nt: TGTGCCAGCAGCTTAGGGGCAAACGGGGTTCTCAATGAGCAGTTCTTC
j_gene: TRBJ2-1; v_gene: TRBV10-1; d_gene: TRBD1; abundance: once; CDR3aa: CASGHRGVYNEQFF; CDR3nt: TGCGCCAGCGGACACAGGGGGGTCTACAATGAGCAGTTCTTC
j_gene: TRBJ1-1; v_gene: TRBV25-1; d_gene: -; abundance: -; CDR3aa: CASSELLEGDTEAFF; CDR3nt: TGTGCCAGCAGTGAATTGTTGGAGGGAGACACTGAAGCTTTCTTT
j_gene: TRBJ2-5; v_gene: TRBV7-6; d_gene: -; abundance: -; CDR3aa: CASSYALQETQYF; CDR3nt: TGTGCCAGCAGCTACGCGTTACAAGAGACCCAGTACTTC
j_gene: TRBJ1-1; v_gene: TRBV29-1; d_gene: TRBD1; abundance: -; CDR3aa: CSGDRVGTEAFF; CDR3nt: TGCAGCGGTGACAGGGTGGGCACTGAAGCTTTCTTT
j_gene: TRBJ1-1; v_gene: TRBV5-4; d_gene: -; abundance: -; CDR3aa: CASRRDSGFAEAFF; CDR3nt: TGTGCCAGCAGACGAGACAGCGGATTCGCTGAAGCTTTCTTT
j_gene: TRBJ2-3; v_gene: TRBV10-3; d_gene: TRBD1; abundance: once; CDR3aa: CAISLTGEGTDTQYF; CDR3nt: TGTGCCATCAGTTTGACAGGGGAGGGCACAGATACGCAGTATTTT
j_gene: TRBJ1-1; v_gene: TRBV14; d_gene: -; abundance: once; CDR3aa: CASSQGTEAFF; CDR3nt: TGTGCCAGCAGCCAAGGCACTGAAGCTTTCTTT
j_gene: TRBJ1-2; v_gene: TRBV5-1; d_gene: TRBD1; abundance: -; CDR3aa: CASSSRLTGAGTFEYGYTF; CDR3nt: TGCGCCAGCAGCTCCCGACTGACAGGGGCCGGAACCTTTGAGTATGGCTACACCTTC
j_gene: TRBJ2-3; v_gene: TRBV6-2/TRBV6-3; d_gene: -; abundance: -; CDR3aa: CASSYSSADTQYF; CDR3nt: TGTGCCAGCAGTTACTCAAGCGCAGATACGCAGTATTTT
j_gene: TRBJ2-6; v_gene: TRBV20-1; d_gene: -; abundance: -; CDR3aa: CSASLQLFSGANVLTF; CDR3nt: TGCAGTGCTAGTCTACAGCTTTTCTCTGGGGCCAACGTCCTGACTTTC
j_gene: TRBJ1-3; v_gene: TRBV6-5; d_gene: -; abundance: -; CDR3aa: CASTSSGNTIYF; CDR3nt: TGTGCCAGCACTAGCTCTGGAAACACCATATATTTT
j_gene: TRBJ2-7; v_gene: TRBV7-9; d_gene: TRBD1; abundance: -; CDR3aa: CASSWLDRGYEQYF; CDR3nt: TGTGCCAGCAGTTGGTTGGACAGGGGTTACGAGCAGTACTTC
j_gene: TRBJ1-5; v_gene: TRBV10-2; d_gene: TRBD1; abundance: -; CDR3aa: CASSDPGQGQDPQHF; CDR3nt: TGCGCCAGCAGTGATCCGGGACAGGGCCAAGACCCCCAGCATTTT
j_gene: TRBJ1-2; v_gene: TRBV6-5; d_gene: -; abundance: once; CDR3aa: CASSYNPDRGDYGYTF; CDR3nt: TGTGCCAGCAGTTACAATCCCGATAGGGGGGACTATGGCTACACCTTC